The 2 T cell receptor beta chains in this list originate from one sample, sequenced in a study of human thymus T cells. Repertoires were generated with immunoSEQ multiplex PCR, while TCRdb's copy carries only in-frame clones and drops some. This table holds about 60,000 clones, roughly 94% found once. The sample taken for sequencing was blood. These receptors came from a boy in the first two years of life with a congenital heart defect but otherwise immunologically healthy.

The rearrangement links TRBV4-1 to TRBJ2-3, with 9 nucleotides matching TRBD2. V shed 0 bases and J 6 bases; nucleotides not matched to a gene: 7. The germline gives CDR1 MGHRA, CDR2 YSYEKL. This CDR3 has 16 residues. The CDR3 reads CASSQDRGGAGDTQYF. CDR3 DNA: TGCGCCAGCAGCCAAGACCGCGGGGGGGCGGGGGATACGCAGTATTTT.

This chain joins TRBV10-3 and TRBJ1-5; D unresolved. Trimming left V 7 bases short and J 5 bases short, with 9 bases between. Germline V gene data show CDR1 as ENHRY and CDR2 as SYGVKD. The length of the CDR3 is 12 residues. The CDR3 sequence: CAITGRYQPQHF. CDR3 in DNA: TGTGCCATCACCGGACGTTATCAGCCCCAGCATTTT.